These T cell receptor beta chains were read from a single sample in a study of T-cell memory formation after mild COVID-19. TCRdb re-called the 5' RACE reads through MiXCR, storing one row per CDR3 protein. In the table there are about 170,000 distinct CDR3 sequences, under 15% of which are singletons. The sequenced sample consisted of PBMCs or a T cell subset sorted from them (not recorded which). These receptors originate from a man aged 18 to 30 who had mild COVID-19 (a few samples of this study predate the infection). Cell type and time point are not known. Both conserved end residues are part of each CDR3. The D gene is left open where the match is weak. Not every row has a clone size; where given, it reads once, few, many or a size class.

D gene,J gene,V gene,clone size,CDR3 DNA,CDR3 protein
.,TRBJ2-1,TRBV5-4,.,TGTGCCAGCAGCTTGCGGCACAATGAGCAGTTCTTC,CASSLRHNEQFF
.,TRBJ2-1,TRBV7-9,.,TGTGCCAGCAGCTCGTTCGGGGGAATTGAGCAGTTCTTC,CASSSFGGIEQFF
.,TRBJ2-4,TRBV5-1,many,TGCGCCAGCAGCTTAGAGGGTGCCGTAGCCAAAAACATTCAGTACTTC,CASSLEGAVAKNIQYF
.,TRBJ2-2,TRBV9,few,TGTGCCAGCAGCGTAGGGGGCGCGAACACCGGGGAGCTGTTTTTT,CASSVGGANTGELFF
.,TRBJ1-2,TRBV6-5,few,TGTGCCAGCAGTTACTTAGCGACAGGAGGCCAGGGCTACACCTTC,CASSYLATGGQGYTF
TRBD1,TRBJ1-2,TRBV27,few,TGTGCCAGCAGCGGGACAGGGCCTAACTATGGCTACACCTTC,CASSGTGPNYGYTF
TRBD2,TRBJ2-1,TRBV4-3,few,TGCGCCAGCAGCCAAGAAGGACGAGCGGGGGGGGAGCAGTTCTTC,CASSQEGRAGGEQFF
.,TRBJ2-2,TRBV6-5,.,TGTGCCAGCAGTTACGGGGGTTCTAGCGACTCCGGGGAGCTGTTTTTT,CASSYGGSSDSGELFF
.,TRBJ1-6,TRBV7-2,.,TGTGCCAGCACCCAAGGGGGAAACAGTTCACCCCTCCACTTT,CASTQGGNSSPLHF
.,TRBJ1-3,TRBV4-2,few,TGTGCCAGCAGCCAAGACTTGGGCAGAAGCTCTGGAAACACCATATATTTT,CASSQDLGRSSGNTIYF
.,TRBJ2-1,TRBV4-3,.,TGCGCCAGCAGCCAACAGGGGATTGAGCAGTTCTTC,CASSQQGIEQFF
.,TRBJ1-4,TRBV15,few,TGTGCCACCAGCAGAGGAGACAATGTCGTGGAAAAACTGTTTTTT,CATSRGDNVVEKLFF
.,TRBJ2-2,TRBV12-3/TRBV12-4,.,TGTGCCAGCAGTTTCCAGAAAAACACCGGGGAGCTGTTTTTT,CASSFQKNTGELFF
.,TRBJ2-3,TRBV9,few,TGTGCCAGCAGCGCCCAACCGGGACGTACAGATACGCAGTATTTT,CASSAQPGRTDTQYF
.,TRBJ2-2,TRBV4-1,few,TGCGCCAGCAGCCAAGATTCTCCCGGGGAGCTGTTTTTT,CASSQDSPGELFF
TRBD2,TRBJ2-3,TRBV5-1,.,TGCGCCAGCAGCATGGGACTAGCGGGGCGCACAGATACGCAGTATTTT,CASSMGLAGRTDTQYF
.,TRBJ2-7,TRBV30,.,TGTGCCTTCCCCCCGGGGCAGGCTGACGAGCAGTACTTC,CAFPPGQADEQYF
.,TRBJ1-2,TRBV4-1,many,TGCGCCAGCAGCCAAGTTTCAGGGCTGGGCGGCTACACCTTC,CASSQVSGLGGYTF
.,TRBJ2-1,TRBV7-2,many,TGTGCCAGCAGCGCCCGGGCGCAGGGCCTATCAAATGAGCAGTTCTTC,CASSARAQGLSNEQFF
.,TRBJ1-1,TRBV7-2,few,TGTGCCAGCAGCCCTAATGGGGGGAGGGCTTTCTTT,CASSPNGGRAFF
TRBD1,TRBJ1-5,TRBV28,.,TGTGCCAGCAGCCGGGACAGGGCTGAGCCCCAGCATTTT,CASSRDRAEPQHF
TRBD1,TRBJ2-3,TRBV29-1,few,TGCAGCGTTCCGGGACAGGGACCCACAGATACGCAGTATTTT,CSVPGQGPTDTQYF
.,TRBJ1-1,TRBV5-8,many,TGTGCCAGCAGCTTGATCCCGGGCACTGAAGCTTTCTTT,CASSLIPGTEAFF
.,TRBJ2-1,TRBV20-1,.,TGCAGTGCTAGAGCCAGTCGGGGAGAGCAGTTCTTC,CSARASRGEQFF
.,TRBJ1-2,TRBV6-5,.,TGTGCCAGCAGTCCCTGGGGGGGAGAGGGCTACACCTTC,CASSPWGGEGYTF
.,TRBJ2-3,TRBV10-1,few,TGCGCCAGCAGCTTGGCAGGGGCAGGCACGCAGTATTTT,CASSLAGAGTQYF
.,TRBJ1-1,TRBV12-3/TRBV12-4,few,TGTGCCAGCAGTTCGACTTTGAACACTGAAGCTTTCTTT,CASSSTLNTEAFF
.,TRBJ1-1,TRBV3-1,few,TGTGCCAGCAGCCAACGAGGGGGAAGCACTGAAGCTTTCTTT,CASSQRGGSTEAFF
.,TRBJ2-5,TRBV3-1,.,TGTGCCAGCAGCCAATCCGCTCAAGAGACCCAGTACTTC,CASSQSAQETQYF
.,TRBJ2-3,TRBV5-1,few,TGCGCCAGCAGCGAGACACCATCTAGCACAGATACGCAGTATTTT,CASSETPSSTDTQYF
.,TRBJ2-5,TRBV20-1,few,TGCAGTGCTATCGTAGAGATCGGCGAGACCCAGTACTTC,CSAIVEIGETQYF
.,TRBJ2-3,TRBV5-1,few,TGCGCCAGCAGCGGGCCGGGAAAAAGCACAGATACGCAGTATTTT,CASSGPGKSTDTQYF
.,TRBJ2-2,TRBV7-9,.,TGTGCCAGCGCAAACCTCGAATTGATAGGGGTTCGACACGGGGAGCTGTTTTTT,CASANLELIGVRHGELFF
.,TRBJ2-1,TRBV20-1,many,TGCAGTGCTAGTGGCCAAGGGGACTACAATGAGCAGTTCTTC,CSASGQGDYNEQFF
TRBD2,TRBJ2-1,TRBV6-6,.,TGTGCCAGCAGTCGAGCTAGCGGGGGGGGCCTTGAGCAGTTCTTC,CASSRASGGGLEQFF
.,TRBJ1-4,TRBV12-3/TRBV12-4,.,TGTGCCTGCCTGAAGGGGCGAGGTGAAAAACTGTTTTTT,CACLKGRGEKLFF
.,TRBJ1-2,TRBV7-2,.,TGTGCCAGCAGCCCGAGTGGTGGCTACACCTTC,CASSPSGGYTF
.,TRBJ2-6,TRBV5-1,.,TGCGCCAGCAGCTTGGCATCACTTGGGGCCAACGTCCTGACTTTC,CASSLASLGANVLTF
TRBD1,TRBJ1-1,TRBV6-5,.,TGTGCCAGCATTGGGGCCCGGGGACGCGCAGGGGGAGCTTTCTTT,CASIGARGRAGGAFF
TRBD2,TRBJ2-5,TRBV7-2,.,TGTGCCAGCAGCTTATCGGGACTAGCAGGGACCCAGTACTTC,CASSLSGLAGTQYF
.,TRBJ2-2,TRBV28,many,TGTGCCAGCAGTCCACCGGGGCATGCCGGGGAGCTGTTTTTT,CASSPPGHAGELFF
.,TRBJ1-2,TRBV4-1,.,TGCGCCAGCAGCCGAGCGCAGCCGGACAGATATGGCTACACCTTC,CASSRAQPDRYGYTF
TRBD1,TRBJ1-1,TRBV7-9,many,TGTGCCAGCAGACTCAATCACGGGACAGAATTAGCTTTCTTT,CASRLNHGTELAFF
.,TRBJ2-5,TRBV12-3/TRBV12-4,.,TGTGCCAGCACCTGGACCCTCGAGAAGACCCAGTACTTC,CASTWTLEKTQYF
.,TRBJ2-3,TRBV5-6,.,TGTGCCAGCAGCTTCGACAGGCGGGGGACAGATACGCAGTATTTT,CASSFDRRGTDTQYF
TRBD1,TRBJ1-1,TRBV5-1,many,TGTGCCAGCAGCTCCCGACAGGGTAACACTGAAGCTTTCTTT,CASSSRQGNTEAFF
TRBD1,TRBJ2-1,TRBV23-1,.,TGCGCCAGCAGTCAATCCGCCTCCCTGACAGGGCTCCTTGACAGGGTGGAGCAGTTCTTC,CASSQSASLTGLLDRVEQFF
.,TRBJ2-3,TRBV7-2,few,TGTGCCAGCAGCCCCAGGAGGGGAACGCAGTATTTT,CASSPRRGTQYF
.,TRBJ1-4,TRBV20-1,.,TGCAGTGCTAAGAGGAATAATGAAAAACTGTTTTTT,CSAKRNNEKLFF
.,TRBJ2-2,TRBV7-3,few,TGTGCCAGCACCGCGGGACCGCAGAACACCGGGGAGCTGTTTTTT,CASTAGPQNTGELFF
.,TRBJ2-2,TRBV18,.,TGTGCCAGCTCAGAAGACGGCTTGAACACCGGGGAGCTGTTTTTT,CASSEDGLNTGELFF
.,TRBJ1-1,TRBV6-2/TRBV6-3,.,TGTGCCAGCAGTGCCTCGGTAGTGGCTTTCTTT,CASSASVVAFF
.,TRBJ1-5,TRBV10-3,few,TGTGCCATCAGGGAGGGGGATCAGCCCCAGCATTTT,CAIREGDQPQHF
.,TRBJ1-1,TRBV4-1,.,TGCGCCAGCAGCCAAGAGAAGGGTAGAGAGAGCACTGAAGCTTTCTTT,CASSQEKGRESTEAFF
.,TRBJ1-1,TRBV6-2/TRBV6-3,.,TGTGCCAGCAGTTACGGCGAATGGAGTGAAGCTTTCTTT,CASSYGEWSEAFF
.,TRBJ1-5,TRBV4-1,.,TGCGACAGCAGCCAAAGGCGGGCAGACGGCTATCAGCCCCAGCATTTT,CDSSQRRADGYQPQHF
TRBD2,TRBJ2-1,TRBV19,.,TGTGCCAGTAGTGATCGCCGCCGTAGCGGGGTCTACAATGAGCAGTTCTTC,CASSDRRRSGVYNEQFF
.,TRBJ1-1,TRBV10-2,.,TGCGCCAGCAGTCATGTAATTTCGGGCGGCACTGAAGCTTTCTTT,CASSHVISGGTEAFF
.,TRBJ2-2,TRBV3-1,few,TGTGCCAGCAGCCAAGGGGGCGCTGACGGGGAGCTGTTTTTT,CASSQGGADGELFF